This TCR beta chain is from a study of blood T cell repertoires in COVID-19. The V gene lost 5 bases and the J gene lost 4 bases, with 5 bases spanning the gap. Germline V CDR1 and CDR2: LNHDA, SQIVND (reference sequence). There are 11 residues in the CDR3. Only in-frame clones appear in the TCRdb table, and some are missing; sequencing was by immunoSEQ multiplex PCR. The sample lists 250,000 to 350,000 clones, 80% to 90% occurring once. In the case of this clone: The same CDR3 arises from other DNA sequences in this sample as well.

The rearrangement links TRBV19 to TRBJ2-5; no clear D gene. Sequenced material: peripheral blood. The sequence came from a man younger than 35 who had recovered from COVID-19. CDR3 residues: CASSSTETQYF. CDR3 nucleotide sequence: TGTGCCAGTAGTTCTACAGAGACCCAGTACTTC.